A single sample gave rise to the 6 T cell receptor beta chains below, sequenced in a study of OX40 agonist ivuxolimab in advanced cancers. The library was produced with the immunoSEQ multiplex PCR assay. Not all clones reach the TCRdb copy of this immuneACCESS table, which keeps in-frame sequences only. Checked studies attribute under half of the gap to unresolved V genes and leave the rest unexplained. The sample table shows 55,000 to 75,000 clones, and around 87% are seen once. 2% to 2.5% of the sample belongs to the ten largest clones. Material: CD4+ or CD8+ T cells sorted from blood, obtained in a trial of the OX40 agonist ivuxolimab. All receptors derive from an adult with an advanced solid tumor such as melanoma, head and neck, liver or kidney cancer.

The chain joins TRBV19 to TRBJ1-5; D is possibly TRBD1 (6 bases). This CDR3 contains 16 residues. From germline, CDR1 is LNHDA and CDR2 SQIVND (reference sequence). V dropped 5 bases and J dropped 1 base, with 15 bases sitting between them. The CDR3 coding sequence is TGTGCCAGTAGTCTGGCGACAGGAGGGAGCAATCAGCCCCAGCATTTT. Translating it yields CASSLATGGSNQPQHF.

This clone has only one observation. CDR3 nucleotides: TGTGCCAGTAGTTCAGGGGGGACAGGGAGCTCCTACAATGAGCAGTTCTTC. Translating it yields CASSSGGTGSSYNEQFF. J is TRBJ2-1 and V is TRBV19, with 9 bases identical to TRBD1. This CDR3 region has 17 residues. CDR1 is LNHDA and CDR2 is SQIVND in the germline V gene (reference sequence). V shed 5 bases and J 0 bases; nucleotides not matched to a gene: 8.

Written as DNA, the CDR3 is TGTGCCAGCAGCTTAGACAGGGAAGCTTTCTTT. This translates into CASSLDREAFF. The chain is built from TRBV7-6 and TRBJ1-1; possibly TRBD1 for D (5 bases). Germline V gene sequence: CDR1 SGHVS, CDR2 FNYEAQ. The CDR3 is 11 amino acids. Trimming stripped 1 base from V and 8 bases from J, with 5 bases between.

This CDR3 is CASSSRTFNTGELFF. CDR3 coding DNA: TGTGCCAGCAGTTCACGGACTTTCAACACCGGGGAGCTGTTTTTT. The chain combines TRBV27 with TRBJ2-2; TRBD2 might be the D (5 bases). Germline loops: CDR1 MNHEY, CDR2 SMNVEV (reference sequence). Trimming shortened V by 4 bases and J by 2 bases, and 11 bases separated the two germline ends. The CDR3 consists of 15 residues.

This sequence joins TRBV5-1 and TRBJ2-2; tentative D call: TRBD2 (6 bases). The ends were cut back, 0 bases at V and 5 bases at J, with 14 bases in the middle. Looked up from germline, CDR1 is SGHRS and CDR2 is YFSETQ. The CDR3 is 16 residues long. The CDR3 DNA is TGCGCCAGCAGCTTGGGTCCTGCGCGGGATACCGGGGAGCTGTTTTTT. It specifies CASSLGPARDTGELFF.

The chain couples TRBV30 to TRBJ1-5; D is possibly TRBD1 (5 bases). Trimming took off 3 bases at V and 3 bases at J, with 9 bases between the two ends. This CDR3 spans 13 amino acids. Germline CDR1 GTSNPN, CDR2 SVGIG (reference sequence). CDR3 sequence (DNA): TGTGCCTGGAGCCGGGGGTCCAATCAGCCCCAGCATTTT. Encoded protein: CAWSRGSNQPQHF. The full variable domain, its missing parts supplied by reference TRBV30 and TRBJ1-5, is SQTIHQWPATLVQPVGSPLSLECTVEGTSNPNLYWYRQAAGRGLQLLFYSVGIGQISSEVPQNLSASRPQDRQFILSSKKLLLSDSGFYLCAWSRGSNQPQHFGDGTRLSIL.